The table lists the clone carrying this TCR beta chain with many counts. PCR primers comprised 60 Vbeta and 13 Jbeta primers. The protocol was immunoSEQ multiplex PCR, while the TCRdb copy is restricted to in-frame clones and leaves out a portion. Of 150,000 or so clones listed, 65% to 75% are singletons. The data originate from a study of cytomegalovirus exposure and HLA in healthy donors. V was clipped by 0 bases and J by 7 bases, with 6 bases between them. The germline V gene has CDR1 GTSNPN and CDR2 SVGIG (reference sequence). This CDR3 region has 11 residues. This clonotype was sampled from a girl between 10 and 17 years old in good health and CMV-seronegative. The sample consisted of PBMCs. The V gene is TRBV30, the J gene TRBJ1-2; unclear D gene. CDR3: CAWSVSSGYTF. In DNA form, the CDR3 reads TGTGCCTGGAGTGTTTCCAGTGGCTACACCTTC.